The clone carrying this TCR beta chain has only a few counts. Its antigen is unidentified. The library was designed around alpha chains, so this beta chain is a stray read whose abundance carries little weight. The record originates from a study of spatial heterogeneity in lung cancer. About the study: Each time, sequencing found more beta-chain sequences than alpha-chain sequences. Within tumor regions, the number of TCR transcripts tracked closely with a T cell module score obtained from matched bulk RNA-seq.

Findings and limits, study-wide: The study found that expanded intratumoral alpha and beta TCR counts tracked tumor mutation counts.

Using its own MiXCR run on the 5' RACE reads, TCRdb lists one record per CDR3 protein. The table has 8,300 or so distinct CDR3 sequences, under 8.5% seen once; the top ten hold roughly 4.4%. The time point: sample taken at primary tumor resection. Unsorted whole RNA samples from tumor, nontumor lung or frozen PBMC were sequenced. The CDR3 consists of 14 residues. The germline V gene has CDR1 SQVTM and CDR2 ANQGSEA. V was pared by 7 bases and J by 1 base, with 7 bases of the junction left unmatched. The clonotype originates from a male donor with early-stage non-small cell lung cancer. Sequenced here: lung tumor tissue, sampled at surgery. The chain combines TRBV29-1 with TRBJ2-3, with 8 bases matching TRBD2. This CDR3 reads CSGRAGAGTDTQYF. DNA of the CDR3: TGCAGCGGACGAGCGGGGGCGGGCACAGATACGCAGTATTTT.